These T cell receptor beta chains were read from a single sample in a study of cytomegalovirus exposure and HLA in healthy donors. Profiled with immunoSEQ multiplex PCR; TCRdb holds only in-frame clones, not every one. The profile shows about 180,000 clones, around four fifths of them singletons. Sequencing was performed on PBMCs. Source of these receptors: a man between 18 and 29 years old in good health and CMV-seronegative. Each CDR3 is given with its conserved first and last residue. Fields, in order: V gene, D gene, clone size, CDR3 protein. The D gene is left open where the match is weak. Where a row states a size, it is once, few, many or the class of an expanded clone; other rows omit it.

>TRBV6-6|-|few
CASSPRTVNYGYTF
>TRBV15|-|-
CATSRGTNRQQETQYF
>TRBV7-2|-|-
CASSLTAKETQYF
>TRBV25-1|-|few
CASSELGGVFGNTIYF
>TRBV27|TRBD1|-
CASSPTGQAGYEQYF
>TRBV7-2|-|few
CASTRTEPYGYTF
>TRBV6-5|-|few
CASSYRGASGNTIYF
>TRBV6-5|TRBD2|-
CASSTTSVHTDTQYF
>TRBV7-2|-|-
CASSSLLTGMNTEAFF
>TRBV2|TRBD1|-
CASSDMGGQGLTEAFF
>TRBV20-1|-|-
CSARQVNGYTF
>TRBV5-1|-|-
CASSSLESDLNTEAFF
>TRBV7-9|-|-
CASSLVTGYEQYF
>TRBV6-1|-|-
CASSERDSQRGEKLFF
>TRBV15|TRBD1|-
CATSRDPGGNGYTF
>TRBV9|TRBD1|-
CASREQGIHPSTEAFF
>TRBV6-5|TRBD1|-
CASSGPGQVYNEQFF
>TRBV30|-|-
CAWSGGPAETQYF
>TRBV4-3|-|-
CASSQVAFSSYNEQFF
>TRBV30|TRBD2|few
CAWSPTSGSEQFF
>TRBV7-2|-|-
CASSLVPGTDYEQYF
>TRBV4-3|TRBD1|-
CASSLSGTGFEELFF
>TRBV5-6|-|few
CASSLGHLQQYF
>TRBV5-4|-|-
CASSFRSSGNTIYF
>TRBV30|TRBD1|-
CAWSRTGYEQYF
>TRBV2|TRBD1|-
CASSPGQYSNQPQHF
>TRBV6-1|-|-
CASSAYLVNYGYTF
>TRBV27|-|-
CASSFSSQASMGEQFF
>TRBV5-6|-|few
CASSSSLSGVPYDGYTF
>TRBV6-5|TRBD2|-
CASSYGLARPYEQYF
>TRBV29-1|TRBD2|-
CSRRTSDTYEQYF
>TRBV5-8|TRBD1|-
CASSLGDRGYNEQFF
>TRBV30|TRBD2|-
CAWSKGTSLSEQFF
>TRBV30|-|-
CAWSVHGLREKLFF
>TRBV27|-|few
CASSSPSFDAGRLETQYF
>TRBV7-3|-|-
CASSLRQRETQYF
>TRBV7-9|-|few
CASSSDRYEAGYTF
>TRBV19|TRBD1|-
CASSKAGQGVEFYGYTF
>TRBV11-3|-|-
CASSSETRGPETQYF
>TRBV27|TRBD1|-
CASRKQGRYEKLLF
>TRBV19|-|-
CASSISSNEQYF
>TRBV13|-|-
CASSLSDGGRRGYTF
>TRBV21-1|-|-
CASSPVRGSGANVLTF
>TRBV29-1|TRBD1|-
CSADRGPSSYNEQFF
>TRBV9|-|-
CASSVVTDSPLHF
>TRBV5-6|-|-
CASSAWLSDEKLFF
>TRBV29-1|-|-
CSVEFFRAGSFMNTEAFF